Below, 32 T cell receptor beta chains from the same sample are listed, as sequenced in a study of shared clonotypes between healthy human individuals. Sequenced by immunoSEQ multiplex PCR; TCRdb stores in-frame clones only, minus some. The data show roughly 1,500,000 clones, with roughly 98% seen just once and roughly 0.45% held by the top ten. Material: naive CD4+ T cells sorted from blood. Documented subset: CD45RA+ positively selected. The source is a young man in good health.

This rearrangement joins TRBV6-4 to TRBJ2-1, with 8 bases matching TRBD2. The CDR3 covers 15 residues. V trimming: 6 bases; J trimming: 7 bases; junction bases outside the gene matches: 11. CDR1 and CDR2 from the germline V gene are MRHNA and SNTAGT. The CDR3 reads CASSPGTSNLNEQFF. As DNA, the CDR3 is TGTGCCAGCAGCCCCGGGACTAGTAATTTGAATGAGCAGTTCTTC.

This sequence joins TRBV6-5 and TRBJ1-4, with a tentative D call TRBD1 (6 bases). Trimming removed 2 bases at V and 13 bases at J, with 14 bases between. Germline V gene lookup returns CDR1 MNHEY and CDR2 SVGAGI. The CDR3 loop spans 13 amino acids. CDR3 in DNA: TGTGCCAGCAGTTACGCGGGCGGGACACGACTGTTTTTT. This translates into CASSYAGGTRLFF.

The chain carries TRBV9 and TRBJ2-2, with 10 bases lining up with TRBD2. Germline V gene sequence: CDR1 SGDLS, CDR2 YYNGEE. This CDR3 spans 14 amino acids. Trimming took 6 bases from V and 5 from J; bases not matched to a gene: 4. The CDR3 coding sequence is TGTGCCAGCAAAGGACTAGCGGCTACCGGGGAGCTGTTTTTT. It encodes CASKGLAATGELFF. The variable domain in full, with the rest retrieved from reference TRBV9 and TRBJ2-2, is DSGVTQTPKHLITATGQRVTLRCSPRSGDLSVYWYQQSLDQGLQFLIQYYNGEERAKGNILERFSAQQFPDLHSELNLSSLELGDSALYFCASKGLAATGELFFGEGSRLTVL.

The CDR3 DNA sequence: TGTGCCAGCAGCTTAGGTCTCCGCCAAGAGACCCAGTACTTC. Protein sequence: CASSLGLRQETQYF. The V call is TRBV7-6, the J call TRBJ2-5; D is ambiguous. The V gene's germline CDR1 is SGHVS and CDR2 FNYEAQ. V was clipped by 1 base and J by 1 base, with 7 bases between them. This CDR3 has 14 amino acids.

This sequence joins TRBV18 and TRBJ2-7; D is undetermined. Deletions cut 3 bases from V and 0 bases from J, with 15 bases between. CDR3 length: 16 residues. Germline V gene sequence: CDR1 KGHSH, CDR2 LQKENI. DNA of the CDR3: TGTGCCAGCTCACCTTTTGCGACAACCGACTCCTACGAGCAGTACTTC. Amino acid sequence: CASSPFATTDSYEQYF. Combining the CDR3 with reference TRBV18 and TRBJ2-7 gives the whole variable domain NAGVMQNPRHLVRRRGQEARLRCSPMKGHSHVYWYRQLPEEGLKFMVYLQKENIIDESGMPKERFSAEFPKEGPSILRIQQVVRGDSAAYFCASSPFATTDSYEQYFGPGTRLTVT.

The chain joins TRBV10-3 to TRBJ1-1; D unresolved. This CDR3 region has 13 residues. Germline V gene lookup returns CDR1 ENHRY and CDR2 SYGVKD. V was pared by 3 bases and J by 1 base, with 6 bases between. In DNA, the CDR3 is TGTGCCATCAGTGAAAGACAGAACACTGAAGCTTTCTTT. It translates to CAISERQNTEAFF.

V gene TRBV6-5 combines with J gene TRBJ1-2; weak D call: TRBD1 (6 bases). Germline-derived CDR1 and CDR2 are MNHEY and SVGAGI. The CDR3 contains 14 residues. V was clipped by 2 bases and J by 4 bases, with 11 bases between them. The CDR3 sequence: CASSYHGQTYGYTF. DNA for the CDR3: TGTGCCAGCAGTTACCACGGACAGACCTATGGCTACACCTTC.

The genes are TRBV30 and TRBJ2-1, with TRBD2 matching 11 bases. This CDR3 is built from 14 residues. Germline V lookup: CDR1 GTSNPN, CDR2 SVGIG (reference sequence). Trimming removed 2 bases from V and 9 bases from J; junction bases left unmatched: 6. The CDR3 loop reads CAWSIGTSGGEQFF. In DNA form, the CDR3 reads TGTGCCTGGAGTATAGGGACTAGCGGAGGTGAGCAGTTCTTC.

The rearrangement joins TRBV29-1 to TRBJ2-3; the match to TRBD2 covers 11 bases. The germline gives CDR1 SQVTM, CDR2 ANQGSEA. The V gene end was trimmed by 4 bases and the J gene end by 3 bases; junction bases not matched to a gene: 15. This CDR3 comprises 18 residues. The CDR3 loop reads CSVVPSGRRFIWTDTQYF. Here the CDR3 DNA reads TGCAGCGTTGTGCCTAGCGGGAGGCGGTTCATTTGGACAGATACGCAGTATTTT.

As DNA, the CDR3 is TGTGCCAGCAGCTCTGCGGGAGCGGGCGCAGATACGCAGTATTTT. This translates into CASSSAGAGADTQYF. The rearrangement joins TRBV11-2 to TRBJ2-3, with 7 nucleotides matching TRBD2. CDR1 and CDR2 from the germline V gene are SGHAT and FQNNGV. The CDR3 totals 15 residues. V was pared by 4 bases and J by 4 bases, with 8 bases of the junction left unmatched.

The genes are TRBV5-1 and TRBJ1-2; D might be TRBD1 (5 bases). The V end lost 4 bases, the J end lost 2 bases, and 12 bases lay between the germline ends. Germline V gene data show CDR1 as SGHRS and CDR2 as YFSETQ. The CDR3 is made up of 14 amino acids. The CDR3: CASSAGRTNYGYTF. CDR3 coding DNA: TGCGCCAGCAGCGCGGGACGGACGAACTATGGCTACACCTTC.

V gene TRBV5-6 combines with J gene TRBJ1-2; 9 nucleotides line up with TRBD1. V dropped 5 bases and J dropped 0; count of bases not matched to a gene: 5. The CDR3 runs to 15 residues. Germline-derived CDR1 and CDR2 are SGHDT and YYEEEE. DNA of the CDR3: TGTGCCAGCAGGCGGACAGGGGCCTCTAACTATGGCTACACCTTC. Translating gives CASRRTGASNYGYTF.

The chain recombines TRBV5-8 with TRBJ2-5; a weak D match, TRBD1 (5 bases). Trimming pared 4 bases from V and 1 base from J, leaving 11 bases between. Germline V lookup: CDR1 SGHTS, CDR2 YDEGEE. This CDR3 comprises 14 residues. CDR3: CASSPRTSQETQYF. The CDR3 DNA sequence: TGTGCCAGCAGCCCTCGGACAAGCCAAGAGACCCAGTACTTC.

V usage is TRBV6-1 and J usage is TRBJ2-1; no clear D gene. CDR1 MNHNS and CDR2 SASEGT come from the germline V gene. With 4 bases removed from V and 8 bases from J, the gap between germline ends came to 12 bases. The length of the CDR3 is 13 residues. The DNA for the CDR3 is TGTGCCAGCAGTGCCCGGACGCTGGATGAGCAGTTCTTC. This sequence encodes CASSARTLDEQFF.

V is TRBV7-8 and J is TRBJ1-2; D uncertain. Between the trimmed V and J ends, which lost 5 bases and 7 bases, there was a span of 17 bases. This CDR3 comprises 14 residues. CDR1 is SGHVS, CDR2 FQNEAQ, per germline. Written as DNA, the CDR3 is TGTGCCAGCAGCCAAGGTGTAGGGTTCGGTGGCTACACCTTC. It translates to CASSQGVGFGGYTF.

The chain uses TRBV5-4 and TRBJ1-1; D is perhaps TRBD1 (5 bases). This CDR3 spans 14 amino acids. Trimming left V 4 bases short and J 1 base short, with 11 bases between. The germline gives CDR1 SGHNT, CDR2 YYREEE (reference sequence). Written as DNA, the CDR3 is TGTGCCAGCAGCCGGGGGAGACAGAACACTGAAGCTTTCTTT. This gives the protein CASSRGRQNTEAFF.

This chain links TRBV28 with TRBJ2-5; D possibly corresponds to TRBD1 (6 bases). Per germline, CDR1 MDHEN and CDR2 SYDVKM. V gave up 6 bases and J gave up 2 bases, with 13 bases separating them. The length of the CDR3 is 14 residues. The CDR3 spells CASSAPGTQETQYF. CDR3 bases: TGTGCCAGCAGCGCCCCCGGGACACAAGAGACCCAGTACTTC.

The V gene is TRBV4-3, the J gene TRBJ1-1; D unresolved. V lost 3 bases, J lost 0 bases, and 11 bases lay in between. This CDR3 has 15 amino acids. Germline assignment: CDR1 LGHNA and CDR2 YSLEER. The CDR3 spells CASSQAGLLNTEAFF. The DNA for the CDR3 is TGCGCCAGCAGCCAGGCAGGATTGTTGAACACTGAAGCTTTCTTT.

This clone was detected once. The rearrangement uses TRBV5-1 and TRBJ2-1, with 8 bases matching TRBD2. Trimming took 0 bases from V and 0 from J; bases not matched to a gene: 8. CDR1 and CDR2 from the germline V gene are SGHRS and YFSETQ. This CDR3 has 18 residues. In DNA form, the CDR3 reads TGCGCCAGCAGCTTGGGAGGGGGGAGCGGGAGCTCCTACAATGAGCAGTTCTTC. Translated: CASSLGGGSGSSYNEQFF.

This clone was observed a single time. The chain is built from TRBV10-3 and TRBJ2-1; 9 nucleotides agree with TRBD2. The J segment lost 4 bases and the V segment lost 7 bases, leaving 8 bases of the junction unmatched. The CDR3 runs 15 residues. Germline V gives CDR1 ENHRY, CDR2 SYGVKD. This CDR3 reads CAIKPGLAEYNEQFF. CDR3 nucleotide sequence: TGTGCCATCAAACCGGGACTAGCAGAATACAATGAGCAGTTCTTC.

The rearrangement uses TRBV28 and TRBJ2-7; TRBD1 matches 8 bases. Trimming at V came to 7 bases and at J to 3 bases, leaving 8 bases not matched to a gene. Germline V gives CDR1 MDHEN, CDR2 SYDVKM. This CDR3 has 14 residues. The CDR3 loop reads CASTLVDRDYEQYF. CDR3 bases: TGTGCCAGCACCCTCGTGGACAGGGACTACGAGCAGTACTTC.

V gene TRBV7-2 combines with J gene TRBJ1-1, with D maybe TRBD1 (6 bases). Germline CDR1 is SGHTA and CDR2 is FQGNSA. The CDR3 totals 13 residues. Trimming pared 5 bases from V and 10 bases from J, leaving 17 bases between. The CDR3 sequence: CASSPGHSSGAFF. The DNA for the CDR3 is TGTGCCAGCAGCCCGGGACACTCAAGCGGAGCTTTCTTT.

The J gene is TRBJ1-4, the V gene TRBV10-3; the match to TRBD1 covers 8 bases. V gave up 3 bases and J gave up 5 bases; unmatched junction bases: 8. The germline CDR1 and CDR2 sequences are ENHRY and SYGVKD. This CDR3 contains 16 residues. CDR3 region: CAISDPGRQGNEKLFF. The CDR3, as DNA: TGTGCCATCAGTGATCCTGGTCGACAGGGGAATGAAAAACTGTTTTTT.

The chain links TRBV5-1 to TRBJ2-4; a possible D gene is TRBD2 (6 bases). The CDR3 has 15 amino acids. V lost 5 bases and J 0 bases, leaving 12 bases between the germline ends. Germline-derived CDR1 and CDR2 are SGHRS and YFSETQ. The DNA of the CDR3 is TGCGCCAGCAGAAATTCGGGACTAGCCAAAAACATTCAGTACTTC. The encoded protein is CASRNSGLAKNIQYF.

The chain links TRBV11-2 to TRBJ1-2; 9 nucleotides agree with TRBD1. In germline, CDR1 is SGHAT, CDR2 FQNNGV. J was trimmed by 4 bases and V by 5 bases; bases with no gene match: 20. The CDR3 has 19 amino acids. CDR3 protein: CASSLKTGQGVGEAYGYTF. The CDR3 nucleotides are TGTGCCAGCAGCCTGAAGACGGGACAGGGAGTCGGGGAAGCCTATGGCTACACCTTC.

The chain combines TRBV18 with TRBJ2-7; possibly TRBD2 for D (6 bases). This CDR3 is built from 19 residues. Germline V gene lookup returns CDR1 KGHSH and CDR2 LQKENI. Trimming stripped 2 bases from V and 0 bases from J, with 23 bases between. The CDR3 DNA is TGTGCCAGCTCACCAAGGCCAGGTGGTCCGGGACTCCTCTCCTACGAGCAGTACTTC. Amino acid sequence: CASSPRPGGPGLLSYEQYF.

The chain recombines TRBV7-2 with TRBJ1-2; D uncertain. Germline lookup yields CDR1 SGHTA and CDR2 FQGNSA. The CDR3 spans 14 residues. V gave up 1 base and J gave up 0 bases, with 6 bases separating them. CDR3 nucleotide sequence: TGTGCCAGCAGCTTAGAACGATCTAACTATGGCTACACCTTC. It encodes CASSLERSNYGYTF.

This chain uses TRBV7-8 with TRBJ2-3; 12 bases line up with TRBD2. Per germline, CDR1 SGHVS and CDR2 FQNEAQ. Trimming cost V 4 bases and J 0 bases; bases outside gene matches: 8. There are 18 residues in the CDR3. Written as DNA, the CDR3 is TGTGCCAGCAGCTCCCGACTAGCGGGAGCGATCAGCACAGATACGCAGTATTTT. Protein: CASSSRLAGAISTDTQYF.

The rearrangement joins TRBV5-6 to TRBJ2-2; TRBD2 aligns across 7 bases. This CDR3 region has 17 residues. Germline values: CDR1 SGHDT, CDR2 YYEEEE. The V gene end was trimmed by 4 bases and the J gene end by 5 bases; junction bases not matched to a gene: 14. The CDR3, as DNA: TGTGCCAGCAGCCCTTACGGGACCGGGAGGCTAACCGGGGAGCTGTTTTTT. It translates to CASSPYGTGRLTGELFF. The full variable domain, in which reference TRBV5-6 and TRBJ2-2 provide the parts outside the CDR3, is DAGVTQSPTHLIKTRGQQVTLRCSPKSGHDTVSWYQQALGQGPQFIFQYYEEEERQRGNFPDRFSGHQFPNYSSELNVNALLLGDSALYLCASSPYGTGRLTGELFFGEGSRLTVL.

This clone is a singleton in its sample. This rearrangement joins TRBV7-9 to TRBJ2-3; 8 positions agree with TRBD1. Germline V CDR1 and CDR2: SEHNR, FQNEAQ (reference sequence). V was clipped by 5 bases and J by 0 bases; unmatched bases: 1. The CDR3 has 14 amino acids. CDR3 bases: TGTGCCAGCAGCCGGGACAGGAGCACAGATACGCAGTATTTT. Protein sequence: CASSRDRSTDTQYF.

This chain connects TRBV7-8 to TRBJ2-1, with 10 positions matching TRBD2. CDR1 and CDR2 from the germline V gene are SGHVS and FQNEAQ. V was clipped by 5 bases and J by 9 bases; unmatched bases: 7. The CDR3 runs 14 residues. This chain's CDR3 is CASSPGTSVFEQFF. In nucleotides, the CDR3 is TGTGCCAGCAGCCCCGGGACTAGCGTCTTTGAGCAGTTCTTC.

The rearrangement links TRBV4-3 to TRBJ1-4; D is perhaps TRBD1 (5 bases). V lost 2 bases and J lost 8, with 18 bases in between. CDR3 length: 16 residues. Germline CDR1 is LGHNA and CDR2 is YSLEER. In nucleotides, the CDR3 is TGCGCCAGCAGCCAACTCCACGAGGGGATATGGGAAAAACTGTTTTTT. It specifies CASSQLHEGIWEKLFF.